Below, 23 T cell receptor beta chains from the same sample are listed, as sequenced in a study of CD8+ T cells in alopecia areata. Treatment denoted: oral pan-JAK inhibitor, 5-10 mg twice daily. Extraction of RNA preceded its reverse transcription into cDNA, which served as the sequencing template. The table came from immunoSEQ multiplex PCR; TCRdb's copy has only in-frame clones and leaves some out. The table includes about 190,000 clones, approximately 61% detected once. The sample here was CD4+ T cells sorted from blood, taken at week 24, from a patient treated with tofacitinib. The receptors were sampled from a human donor with alopecia areata.

The genes are TRBV4-1 and TRBJ2-7, with D unresolved. Trimming removed 3 bases from V and 3 bases from J, with 15 bases in between. Germline loops: CDR1 MGHRA, CDR2 YSYEKL. This CDR3 has 15 residues. This chain's CDR3 is CASSHSQDLGYEQYF. Here the CDR3 DNA reads TGCGCCAGCAGCCATTCGCAGGATCTTGGCTACGAGCAGTACTTC.

This chain joins TRBV4-1 and TRBJ2-3; D possibly corresponds to TRBD2 (6 bases). CDR1 is MGHRA and CDR2 is YSYEKL in the germline V gene. There are 16 residues in the CDR3. V dropped 1 base and J dropped 2 bases, with 13 bases sitting between them. CDR3 protein: CASSQGNGGSTDTQYF. CDR3 DNA sequence: TGCGCCAGCAGCCAAGGCAACGGGGGATCCACAGATACGCAGTATTTT.

This clone was detected a few times. V gene TRBV18 combines with J gene TRBJ1-6; the D gene is possibly TRBD1 (5 bases). The germline V and J ends were trimmed by 1 base and 0 bases, with 10 bases remaining between them. The V gene's germline CDR1 is KGHSH and CDR2 LQKENI. This CDR3 comprises 17 residues. For the CDR3, the DNA is TGTGCCAGCTCACCACGACAGACACGCTCCTATAATTCACCCCTCCACTTT. Its translation is CASSPRQTRSYNSPLHF.

The chain joins TRBV30 to TRBJ1-2; TRBD1 is a possible D gene (5 bases). Germline V gives CDR1 GTSNPN, CDR2 SVGIG (reference sequence). CDR3 length: 13 residues. V gave up 6 bases and J gave up 7 bases, with 18 bases separating them. For the CDR3, the DNA is TGTGCCTGCCGTGGGACTCCGGCGGGTGGCTACACCTTC. Protein product: CACRGTPAGGYTF.

The chain employs TRBV19 and TRBJ1-5, with D maybe TRBD1 (5 bases). Germline V gene lookup returns CDR1 LNHDA and CDR2 SQIVND (reference sequence). The CDR3 runs to 17 residues. Trimming removed 5 bases at V and 5 bases at J, with 22 bases between. The CDR3 DNA reads as TGTGCCAGTAGTGCAAACGTCGGTCTCCCCAGGGATCAGCCCCAGCATTTT. This translates into CASSANVGLPRDQPQHF.

V is TRBV4-2 and J is TRBJ1-4, with D possibly TRBD1 on 5 matching bases. Germline assignment: CDR1 LGHNA and CDR2 YNFKEQ. V was shortened by 0 bases and J by 5 bases, with 13 bases between the two germline ends. The length of the CDR3 is 16 residues. The CDR3 coding sequence is TGTGCCAGCAGCCAAGATTTTATGGGGCCGAATGAAAAACTGTTTTTT. Amino acid sequence: CASSQDFMGPNEKLFF.

This clone was seen only a few times. The chain combines TRBV5-6 with TRBJ1-2, with a tentative D call TRBD1 (5 bases). V was shortened by 4 bases and J by 8 bases, with 12 bases between the two germline ends. Per germline, CDR1 SGHDT and CDR2 YYEEEE. The CDR3 covers 12 residues. This CDR3 is CASSRGSGGYTF. In DNA, the CDR3 is TGTGCCAGCAGCCGGGGGTCGGGCGGCTACACCTTC.

The chain has TRBV29-1 and TRBJ2-1, with D hard to call. From germline, CDR1 is SQVTM and CDR2 ANQGSEA. The CDR3 has 12 amino acids. Trimming removed 5 bases at V and 0 bases at J, with 5 bases between. The CDR3 region is CSVQSSYNEQFF. In DNA, the CDR3 is TGCAGCGTTCAAAGCTCCTACAATGAGCAGTTCTTC.

J is TRBJ2-7 and V is TRBV25-1; D is perhaps TRBD2 (6 bases). The CDR3 extends over 15 amino acids. The V gene lost 3 bases and the J gene lost 0 bases, with 12 bases spanning the gap. Looked up from germline, CDR1 is MGHDK and CDR2 is SYGVNS. In nucleotides, the CDR3 is TGTGCCAGCAGTGACTATGACGGGAGCTCCTACGAGCAGTACTTC. As protein: CASSDYDGSSYEQYF.

The chain couples TRBV5-5 to TRBJ2-7; either TRBD1 or TRBD2 may fit D (6 bases each). This CDR3 comprises 13 residues. The germline V gene encodes CDR1 SGHKS and CDR2 YYEKEE (reference sequence). V gave up 2 bases and J gave up 6 bases, with 12 bases separating them. CDR3 loop: CASSFLGGSEQYF. CDR3 DNA: TGTGCCAGCAGCTTCCTCGGGGGCTCCGAGCAGTACTTC.

The chain links TRBV2 to TRBJ1-5; D is uncertain. V lost 6 bases and J 1 base, leaving 4 bases between the germline ends. Germline V gene lookup returns CDR1 SNHLY and CDR2 FYNNEI. The CDR3 runs to 12 residues. The CDR3 loop is CASRDSNQPQHF. The CDR3 DNA sequence: TGTGCCAGCAGGGACAGCAATCAGCCCCAGCATTTT.

In the case of this clone: The junction and the germline gene differ at one end; a read error may be behind it. The chain is built from TRBV5-8 and TRBJ1-2; D perhaps matches TRBD1 (5 bases). CDR1 and CDR2 from the germline V gene are SGHTS and YDEGEE. This CDR3 has 10 residues. The DNA of the CDR3 is TGTGCCAGCAGCCGAACGGGACTGAGATTC. Amino acids: CASSRTGLRF.

V and J are TRBV30 and TRBJ1-2; maybe TRBD1 (6 bases). The CDR3 is made up of 13 amino acids. Germline V lookup: CDR1 GTSNPN, CDR2 SVGIG (reference sequence). V was shortened by 4 bases and J by 0 bases, with 9 bases between the two germline ends. CDR3 sequence reads: CAWIRGANYGYTF. DNA for the CDR3: TGTGCCTGGATCAGGGGCGCTAACTATGGCTACACCTTC. Full variable domain (missing parts from reference TRBV30 and TRBJ1-2): SQTIHQWPATLVQPVGSPLSLECTVEGTSNPNLYWYRQAAGRGLQLLFYSVGIGQISSEVPQNLSASRPQDRQFILSSKKLLLSDSGFYLCAWIRGANYGYTFGSGTRLTVV.

The rearrangement uses TRBV29-1 and TRBJ1-2, with D possibly matching TRBD1 (6 bases). Germline V lookup: CDR1 SQVTM, CDR2 ANQGSEA. CDR3 size: 13 residues. The V gene lost 6 bases and the J gene lost 8 bases, with 19 bases spanning the gap. The CDR3 sequence is CSVKEDSSRGYTF. CDR3 coding DNA: TGCAGCGTCAAGGAGGACAGCTCAAGGGGCTACACCTTC.

V gene TRBV30 combines with J gene TRBJ1-4; tentative D call: TRBD1 (6 bases). Trimming cost V 7 bases and J 8 bases, with 17 bases left between them. CDR1 GTSNPN and CDR2 SVGIG come from the germline V gene (reference sequence). This CDR3 contains 13 residues. CDR3 sequence reads: CASDQGPSEKLFF. The DNA of the CDR3 is TGTGCCTCGGATCAGGGGCCGTCAGAAAAACTGTTTTTT.

The chain carries TRBV25-1 and TRBJ1-2; D is unclear. CDR1 is MGHDK and CDR2 is SYGVNS in the germline V gene. V was trimmed by 6 bases and J by 3 bases, leaving 11 bases between them. This CDR3 contains 13 residues. CDR3 bases: TGTGCCAGCAGCGACCCCCCTGACTATGGCTACACCTTC. Protein: CASSDPPDYGYTF.

The V and J genes are TRBV5-1 and TRBJ1-1; D not certain. Deletions cut 2 bases from V and 6 bases from J, with 14 bases between. Germline loops: CDR1 SGHRS, CDR2 YFSETQ. This CDR3 region has 14 residues. CDR3 DNA sequence: TGCGCCAGCAGCTTTAGCCCGGGAATGGCTGAAGCTTTCTTT. It yields the protein CASSFSPGMAEAFF.

The genes are TRBV7-9 and TRBJ2-3; D could derive from TRBD1 or TRBD2 (5 bases each). The ends were cut back, 2 bases at V and 1 base at J, with 16 bases in the middle. Per the germline V gene, CDR1 is SEHNR and CDR2 is FQNEAQ (reference sequence). The CDR3 sequence is 17 residues long. The CDR3 DNA follows: TGTGCCAGCAGCTTACTCGTGGGGGAATTAGGCACAGATACGCAGTATTTT. Amino acid sequence: CASSLLVGELGTDTQYF.

The chain uses TRBV7-2 and TRBJ2-2; D gene unclear. CDR3 length equals 15 residues. Trimming shortened V by 5 bases and J by 1 base, and 11 bases separated the two germline ends. Germline CDR1 reads SGHTA; CDR2 reads FQGNSA. The CDR3 region has the DNA TGTGCCAGCAGCCCGAACGCAGGGAACACCGGGGAGCTGTTTTTT. It yields the protein CASSPNAGNTGELFF.

This chain links TRBV29-1 with TRBJ2-1; no firm D call. The length of the CDR3 is 11 residues. Germline CDR1 SQVTM, CDR2 ANQGSEA. V shed 5 bases and J shed 7 bases, with 9 bases lying between them. The CDR3 here is CSVLIGNEQFF. As DNA, the CDR3 is TGCAGCGTTTTGATCGGGAATGAGCAGTTCTTC.

This sequence joins TRBV2 and TRBJ1-2; no clear D gene. The V end was cut by 2 bases, the J end by 1 base, with 8 bases between. The germline V gene encodes CDR1 SNHLY and CDR2 FYNNEI. This CDR3 comprises 14 residues. CDR3 residues: CASSEIANNYGYTF. CDR3 DNA sequence: TGTGCCAGCAGTGAAATCGCCAATAACTATGGCTACACCTTC.

Turning to this clone: Other DNA variants within this sample encode the same CDR3. The gene calls are TRBV29-1 and TRBJ1-1; possibly TRBD1 for D (5 bases). The CDR3 sequence is 13 residues long. Germline loops: CDR1 SQVTM, CDR2 ANQGSEA. With 6 bases removed from V and 0 bases from J, the gap between germline ends came to 11 bases. CDR3 sequence (DNA): TGCAGCGTAGCCGGGACCCTGAACACTGAAGCTTTCTTT. It specifies CSVAGTLNTEAFF. Full variable domain (rest looked up from reference TRBV29-1 and TRBJ1-1): SAVISQKPSRDICQRGTSLTIQCQVDSQVTMMFWYRQQPGQSLTLIATANQGSEATYESGFVIDKFPISRPNLTFSTLTVSNMSPEDSSIYLCSVAGTLNTEAFFGQGTRLTVV.

V and J are TRBV30 and TRBJ2-1; D not certain. This CDR3 contains 11 residues. Trimming cost V 0 bases and J 8 bases, with 5 bases left between them. Germline loops: CDR1 GTSNPN, CDR2 SVGIG (reference sequence). CDR3 sequence (DNA): TGTGCCTGGAGTGTAAGCCATGAGCAGTTCTTC. This translates into CAWSVSHEQFF.